These 16 T cell receptor beta chains originate from one sample sequenced in a study of PD-L1 blockade in urothelial cancer. The protocol was immunoSEQ multiplex PCR, while the TCRdb copy is restricted to in-frame clones and leaves out a portion. The table includes about 130,000 clones, around 85% detected once. Time point given: pretreatment peripheral blood. The sequenced sample was PBMCs, obtained around atezolizumab (anti-PD-L1) treatment. The receptors derive from a man aged 50 to 59 with urothelial cancer.

V gene TRBV4-1 combines with J gene TRBJ2-1, with 7 bases lining up with TRBD2. J gave up 11 bases and V 1 base, and 5 bases lay outside the gene matches. Germline V gene lookup returns CDR1 MGHRA and CDR2 YSYEKL. This CDR3 region has 13 residues. The CDR3 region has the DNA TGCGCCAGCAGCCAAGCGGAACTAGCGCAGCAGTTCTTC. Protein: CASSQAELAQQFF.

V usage is TRBV6-1 and J usage is TRBJ1-5; TRBD1 might be the D (6 bases). V was cut by 3 bases and J by 6 bases, with 12 bases left in between. The germline CDR1 and CDR2 sequences are MNHNS and SASEGT. CDR3 length: 14 amino acids. The CDR3 bases are TGTGCCAGCAGTGACCAGGGGCATGCTCAGCCCCAGCATTTT. Its protein is CASSDQGHAQPQHF.

The gene calls are TRBV6-1 and TRBJ2-3, with 10 positions matching TRBD1. Germline assignment: CDR1 MNHNS and CDR2 SASEGT. The CDR3 runs to 14 residues. The V gene end was trimmed by 11 bases and the J gene end by 2 bases; junction bases not matched to a gene: 7. The CDR3 loop is CASRTGGDTDTQYF. The CDR3 coding sequence is TGTGCCTCCAGGACAGGGGGTGACACAGATACGCAGTATTTT.

The rearrangement joins TRBV5-1 to TRBJ1-1; 8 nucleotides agree with TRBD1. CDR1 is SGHRS, CDR2 YFSETQ, per germline. V was pared by 4 bases and J by 1 base, with 6 bases of the junction left unmatched. The CDR3 sequence is 15 residues long. The CDR3 loop is CASSPGTGQNTEAFF. The CDR3 coding sequence is TGCGCCAGCAGCCCCGGGACAGGCCAGAACACTGAAGCTTTCTTT.

The chain joins TRBV7-9 to TRBJ2-5, with 9 bases identical to TRBD1. The CDR3 is made up of 14 amino acids. J was trimmed by 4 bases and V by 4 bases; bases with no gene match: 4. Germline V gives CDR1 SEHNR, CDR2 FQNEAQ (reference sequence). CDR3 in amino acids: CASSYTGGPETQYF. The CDR3 DNA reads TGTGCCAGCAGCTATACAGGGGGCCCAGAGACCCAGTACTTC.

V gene TRBV27 combines with J gene TRBJ2-1; 10 positions agree with TRBD2. The V gene's germline CDR1 is MNHEY and CDR2 SMNVEV (reference sequence). The CDR3 contains 15 residues. J lost 8 bases, V lost 3 bases, and 7 bases had no gene match. The CDR3 here is CASSFPSGRDHEQFF. In DNA form, the CDR3 reads TGTGCCAGCAGTTTCCCAAGCGGGAGGGACCATGAGCAGTTCTTC.

This clone was seen a handful of times. The V call is TRBV5-5, the J call TRBJ1-1; no clear D. The germline gives CDR1 SGHKS, CDR2 YYEKEE (reference sequence). V dropped 0 bases and J dropped 4 bases, with 13 bases sitting between them. This CDR3 has 15 residues. The CDR3 coding sequence is TGTGCCAGCAGCTTGGGCGGGTGGGAGGGCACTGAAGCTTTCTTT. Translated: CASSLGGWEGTEAFF.

This clone was counted only a few times. J is TRBJ2-1 and V is TRBV30; no definite D call. Trimming took 0 bases from V and 10 from J, leaving 10 bases between them. The CDR3 extends over 12 amino acids. The V gene's germline CDR1 is GTSNPN and CDR2 SVGIG (reference sequence). CDR3 sequence reads: CAWSVWVGEQFF. The CDR3 coding sequence is TGTGCCTGGAGTGTATGGGTCGGGGAGCAGTTCTTC.

V and J are TRBV27 and TRBJ2-7, with TRBD2 matching over 14 bases. CDR3 length: 15 residues. CDR1 is MNHEY, CDR2 SMNVEV, per germline (reference sequence). With V trimmed by 4 bases and J by 2 bases, 1 base remained unmatched. CDR3 bases: TGTGCCAGCAGTTCGACTAGCGGGAGGGCCTACGAGCAGTACTTC. Amino acid sequence: CASSSTSGRAYEQYF.

The chain has TRBV6-5 and TRBJ2-7; 7 positions agree with TRBD2. The J segment lost 0 bases and the V segment lost 0 bases, leaving 2 bases of the junction unmatched. Germline V gives CDR1 MNHEY, CDR2 SVGAGI. The CDR3 is made up of 15 amino acids. This CDR3 is CASSYSASGSYEQYF. The CDR3 coding sequence is TGTGCCAGCAGTTACTCGGCTAGCGGCTCCTACGAGCAGTACTTC.

The rearrangement links TRBV7-3 to TRBJ2-3; 9 bases line up with TRBD2. Germline trimming cut 4 bases from V and 3 bases from J; bases unmatched to any gene: 5. The length of the CDR3 is 15 residues. Looked up from germline, CDR1 is SGHTA and CDR2 is FQGTGA. The CDR3 loop is CASSYTGLATDTQYF. Here the CDR3 DNA reads TGTGCCAGCAGCTACACGGGACTAGCAACAGATACGCAGTATTTT.

The chain links TRBV10-3 to TRBJ1-5, with 10 bases matching TRBD1. This CDR3 is built from 14 residues. V trimming: 4 bases; J trimming: 7 bases; junction bases outside the gene matches: 4. Germline V gene lookup returns CDR1 ENHRY and CDR2 SYGVKD. For the CDR3, the DNA is TGTGCCATCAGTGGCGGGACAGGGGACCAGCCCCAGCATTTT. This gives the protein CAISGGTGDQPQHF.

This sequence joins TRBV5-1 and TRBJ2-2; TRBD2 aligns across 14 bases. Germline V gives CDR1 SGHRS, CDR2 YFSETQ. V lost 4 bases and J lost 6; bases outside the gene matches: 2. The CDR3 runs 15 residues. CDR3 nucleotides: TGCGCCAGCAGCGTGGGACTAGCGGGAGCCGGGGAGCTGTTTTTT. This sequence encodes CASSVGLAGAGELFF.

The chain has TRBV5-6 and TRBJ1-1; 10 bases agree with TRBD1. After removal of 4 bases from V and 11 bases from J, the junction contained 5 bases not matched to a gene. The germline V gene encodes CDR1 SGHDT and CDR2 YYEEEE. This CDR3 is 12 amino acids long. The CDR3 coding sequence is TGTGCCAGCAGCAAGGGGACAGGGGATGCTTTCTTT. Its translation: CASSKGTGDAFF.

J is TRBJ1-5 and V is TRBV28; D uncertain. The germline V gene has CDR1 MDHEN and CDR2 SYDVKM. The V and J ends lost 5 bases and 9 bases respectively, with 17 bases between them. The length of the CDR3 is 14 residues. CDR3 amino acids: CASSPPAGDAPQHF. The CDR3 DNA reads TGTGCCAGCAGTCCCCCTGCAGGTGACGCGCCCCAGCATTTT.

Written as DNA, the CDR3 is TGTGCCAGCAAAGGACAAAACGCCCCCTCCTACGAGCAGTACTTC. This gives the protein CASKGQNAPSYEQYF. This chain connects TRBV28 to TRBJ2-7, with a tentative D call TRBD1 (5 bases). Germline loops: CDR1 MDHEN, CDR2 SYDVKM. V dropped 7 bases and J dropped 0 bases, with 16 bases sitting between them. CDR3 size: 15 residues.